This T cell receptor (beta chain) was retrieved from a study of T-cell reconstitution after alpha-beta-depleted transplantation in children. The V end lost 5 bases, the J end lost 8 bases, and 15 bases lay between the germline ends. The CDR3 covers 13 residues. CDR1 SGHTA and CDR2 FQGNSA come from the germline V gene. This clonotype was recorded many times. The library targeted TCRbeta and was prepared with unique molecular identifiers. In TCRdb, the PCR reads were re-called with MiXCR into one record per CDR3 protein. The sample includes around 500,000 distinct CDR3 sequences, around 12% seen only once; the top ten take more than 5.5%.

The sample consisted of PBMCs from the stem cell graft donor, taken from the stem cell graft. The chain is built from TRBV7-2 and TRBJ1-2; TRBD1 might be the D (6 bases). This TCR was sampled from a human donor who donated a stem cell graft to a child with combined immunodeficiency. CDR3 coding DNA: TGTGCCAGCAGCGCCGAGGGGGTCCGCGGCTACACCTTC. Translating gives CASSAEGVRGYTF.